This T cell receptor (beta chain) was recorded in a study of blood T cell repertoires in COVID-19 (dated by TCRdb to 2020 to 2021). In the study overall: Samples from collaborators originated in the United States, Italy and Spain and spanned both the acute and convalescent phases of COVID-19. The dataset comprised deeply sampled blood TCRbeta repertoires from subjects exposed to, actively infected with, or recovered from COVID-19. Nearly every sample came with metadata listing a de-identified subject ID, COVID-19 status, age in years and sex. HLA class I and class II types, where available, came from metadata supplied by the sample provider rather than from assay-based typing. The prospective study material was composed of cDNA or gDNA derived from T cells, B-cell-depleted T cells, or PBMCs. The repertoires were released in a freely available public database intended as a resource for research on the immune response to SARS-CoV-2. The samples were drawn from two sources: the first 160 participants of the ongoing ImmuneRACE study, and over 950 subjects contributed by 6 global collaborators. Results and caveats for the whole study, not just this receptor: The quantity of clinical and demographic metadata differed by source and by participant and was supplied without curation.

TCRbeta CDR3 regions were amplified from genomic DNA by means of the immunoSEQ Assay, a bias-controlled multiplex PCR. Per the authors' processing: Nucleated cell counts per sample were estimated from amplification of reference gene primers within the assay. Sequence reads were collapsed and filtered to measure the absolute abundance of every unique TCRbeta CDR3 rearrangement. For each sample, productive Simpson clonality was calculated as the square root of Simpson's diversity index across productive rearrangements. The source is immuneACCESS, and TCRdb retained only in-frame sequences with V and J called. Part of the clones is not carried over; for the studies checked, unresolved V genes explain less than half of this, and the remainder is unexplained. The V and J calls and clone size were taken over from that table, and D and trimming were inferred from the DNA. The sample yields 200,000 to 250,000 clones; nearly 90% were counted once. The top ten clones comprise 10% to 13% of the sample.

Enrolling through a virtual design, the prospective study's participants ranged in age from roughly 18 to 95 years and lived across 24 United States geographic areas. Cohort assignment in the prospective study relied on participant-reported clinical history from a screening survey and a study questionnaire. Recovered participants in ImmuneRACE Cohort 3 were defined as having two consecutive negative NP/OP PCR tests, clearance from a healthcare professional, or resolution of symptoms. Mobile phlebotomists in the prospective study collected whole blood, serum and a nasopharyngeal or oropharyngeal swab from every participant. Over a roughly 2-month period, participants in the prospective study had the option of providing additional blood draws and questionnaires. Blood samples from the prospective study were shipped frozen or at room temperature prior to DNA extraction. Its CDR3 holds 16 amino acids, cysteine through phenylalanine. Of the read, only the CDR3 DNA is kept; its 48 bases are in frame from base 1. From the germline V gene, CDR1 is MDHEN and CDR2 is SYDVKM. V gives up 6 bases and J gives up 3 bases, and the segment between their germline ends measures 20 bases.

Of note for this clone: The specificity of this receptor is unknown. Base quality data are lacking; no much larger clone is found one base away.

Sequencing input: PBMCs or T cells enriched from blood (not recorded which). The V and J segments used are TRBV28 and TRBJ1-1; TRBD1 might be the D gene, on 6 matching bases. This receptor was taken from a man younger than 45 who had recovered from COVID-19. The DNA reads TGTGCCAGCAGCACCCCGGGGACATTGGGCGACACTGAAGCTTTCTTT. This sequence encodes CASSTPGTLGDTEAFF.